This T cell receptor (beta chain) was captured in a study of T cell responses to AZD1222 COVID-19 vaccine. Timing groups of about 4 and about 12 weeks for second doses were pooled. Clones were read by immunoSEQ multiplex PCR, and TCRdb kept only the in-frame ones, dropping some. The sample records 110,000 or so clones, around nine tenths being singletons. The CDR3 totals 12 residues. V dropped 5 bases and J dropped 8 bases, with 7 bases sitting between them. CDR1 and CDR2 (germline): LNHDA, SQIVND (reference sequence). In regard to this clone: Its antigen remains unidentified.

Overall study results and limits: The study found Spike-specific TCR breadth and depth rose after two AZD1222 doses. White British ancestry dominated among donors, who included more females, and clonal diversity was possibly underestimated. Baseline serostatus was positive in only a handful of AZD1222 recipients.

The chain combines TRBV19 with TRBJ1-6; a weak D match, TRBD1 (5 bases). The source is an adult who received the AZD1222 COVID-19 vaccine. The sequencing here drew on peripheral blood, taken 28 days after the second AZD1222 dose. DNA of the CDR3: TGTGCCAGTAGTTTCAGGGATTCACCCCTCCACTTT. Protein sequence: CASSFRDSPLHF. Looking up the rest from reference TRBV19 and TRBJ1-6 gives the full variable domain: DGGITQSPKYLFRKEGQNVTLSCEQNLNHDAMYWYRQDPGQGLRLIYYSQIVNDFQKGDIAEGYSVSREKKESFPLTVTSAQKNPTAFYLCASSFRDSPLHFGNGTRLTVT.